These 31 T cell receptor beta chains share one sample of origin, sequenced in a study of CD8+ T cells in alopecia areata. cDNA serving as the sequencing template came from extracted, reverse transcribed RNA. The repertoire was sequenced with immunoSEQ multiplex PCR; TCRdb's copy has only in-frame clones and lacks some. Among under 350,000 clones, over 45% were seen once, and the ten largest hold under 2%. Described treatment: oral pan-JAK inhibitor, 5-10 mg twice daily. The sample was CD4+ T cells sorted from blood, taken at week 24, from a patient treated with tofacitinib. These receptors all stem from a human donor with alopecia areata.

V gene TRBV5-1 combines with J gene TRBJ2-7, with TRBD1 identical over 9 bases. This CDR3 has 15 residues. Germline lookup yields CDR1 SGHRS and CDR2 YFSETQ. The V and J ends lost 4 bases and 4 bases, in that order; junction bases with no gene match: 9. In DNA, the CDR3 is TGCGCCAGCAGCCGCCAAGGGACAGGGCCATACGAGCAGTACTTC. Translating gives CASSRQGTGPYEQYF.

The V call is TRBV19, the J call TRBJ2-1; 8 nucleotides line up with TRBD2. J gave up 8 bases and V 1 base, and 10 bases lay outside the gene matches. The V gene's germline CDR1 is LNHDA and CDR2 SQIVND (reference sequence). CDR3 length: 16 residues. The CDR3 here is CASSIGPGGPTDEQFF. Written as DNA, the CDR3 is TGTGCCAGTAGTATAGGCCCGGGGGGGCCTACCGATGAGCAGTTCTTC.

The chain recombines TRBV5-4 with TRBJ2-5; 7 positions match TRBD1. Germline CDR1 SGHNT, CDR2 YYREEE (reference sequence). The CDR3 is 15 residues long. V shed 0 bases, J shed 4 bases, and the junction held 6 bases outside the gene matches. The CDR3 spells CASSLGTGDRETQYF. The CDR3 bases are TGTGCCAGCAGCTTGGGGACAGGAGATCGAGAGACCCAGTACTTC.

The CDR3, as DNA: TGCAGCGCTCCCGCGGGGGGGCCGTCTTGGGTTTTTGTGCGCATGGAGACCCAGTACTTC. Translated, it gives CSAPAGGPSWVFVRMETQYF. The genes are TRBV29-1 and TRBJ2-5; 9 nucleotides agree with TRBD2. The junction had 29 bases not matched to a gene; V was cut back by 7 bases and J by 5 bases. This CDR3 is 20 amino acids long. CDR1 SQVTM and CDR2 ANQGSEA come from the germline V gene.

V is TRBV11-3 and J is TRBJ2-3; 8 bases fit TRBD1. Germline CDR1 SGHNT, CDR2 YENEEA. V dropped 4 bases and J dropped 3; count of bases not matched to a gene: 3. This CDR3 spans 14 amino acids. The CDR3 loop reads CASSSRTGTDTQYF. In DNA form, the CDR3 reads TGTGCCAGCAGCTCGCGGACAGGGACAGATACGCAGTATTTT. The variable domain in full, completed from reference TRBV11-3 and TRBJ2-3, reads EAGVVQSPRYKIIEKKQPVAFWCNPISGHNTLYWYLQNLGQGPELLIRYENEEAVDDSQLPKDRFSAERLKGVDSTLKIQPAELGDSAVYLCASSSRTGTDTQYFGPGTRLTVL.

This clone has only a few counts. This rearrangement joins TRBV6-6 to TRBJ1-2; D perhaps matches TRBD1 (5 bases). The CDR3 is 14 amino acids. The germline gives CDR1 MNHNY, CDR2 SVGAGI (reference sequence). Trimming removed 2 bases at V and 4 bases at J, with 11 bases between. This CDR3 reads CASSYERGTYGYTF. CDR3 nucleotides: TGTGCCAGCAGTTACGAGAGGGGTACCTATGGCTACACCTTC.

The V call is TRBV15, the J call TRBJ2-1; 9 bases line up with TRBD1. V was pared by 0 bases and J by 2 bases, with 5 bases of the junction left unmatched. Per germline, CDR1 LNHNV and CDR2 YYDKDF (reference sequence). The CDR3 consists of 17 residues. CDR3 region: CATSRDGTGITYNEQFF. In DNA form, the CDR3 reads TGTGCCACCAGCAGAGATGGGACAGGGATCACCTACAATGAGCAGTTCTTC.

The genes are TRBV30 and TRBJ1-2; 9 bases map to TRBD1. CDR3 size: 14 residues. Germline V gene lookup returns CDR1 GTSNPN and CDR2 SVGIG (reference sequence). V dropped 8 bases and J dropped 4; count of bases not matched to a gene: 11. This CDR3 is CARYPGQGVYGYTF. For the CDR3, the DNA is TGTGCCCGGTACCCGGGACAGGGAGTCTATGGCTACACCTTC.

This chain links TRBV7-9 with TRBJ1-5; TRBD1 aligns across 10 bases. The germline V gene has CDR1 SEHNR and CDR2 FQNEAQ (reference sequence). The CDR3 has 16 amino acids. The J segment lost 4 bases and the V segment lost 3 bases, leaving 6 bases of the junction unmatched. The CDR3 protein is CASSFGDRGGNQPQHF. CDR3 DNA sequence: TGTGCCAGCAGCTTTGGGGACAGGGGTGGGAATCAGCCCCAGCATTTT. Together with reference TRBV7-9 and TRBJ1-5, the CDR3 gives the full variable domain: DTGVSQNPRHKITKRGQNVTFRCDPISEHNRLYWYRQTLGQGPEFLTYFQNEAQLEKSRLLSDRFSAERPKGSFSTLEIQRTEQGDSAMYLCASSFGDRGGNQPQHFGDGTRLSIL.

The chain links TRBV30 to TRBJ2-3; D might be TRBD1 (5 bases). CDR1 is GTSNPN, CDR2 SVGIG, per germline (reference sequence). V lost 4 bases, J lost 3 bases, and 5 bases lay in between. This CDR3 is 11 amino acids long. This CDR3 reads CAWKGTDTQYF. CDR3 bases: TGTGCCTGGAAGGGGACAGATACGCAGTATTTT. The full variable domain, rest sourced from reference TRBV30 and TRBJ2-3, is SQTIHQWPATLVQPVGSPLSLECTVEGTSNPNLYWYRQAAGRGLQLLFYSVGIGQISSEVPQNLSASRPQDRQFILSSKKLLLSDSGFYLCAWKGTDTQYFGPGTRLTVL.

The chain employs TRBV30 and TRBJ1-1; a weak D match, TRBD1 (5 bases). V gave up 2 bases and J gave up 6 bases, with 16 bases separating them. CDR1 and CDR2 from the germline V gene are GTSNPN and SVGIG (reference sequence). The CDR3 consists of 14 residues. The CDR3 DNA reads as TGTGCCTGGAGTAGACTAAGAGGGGAATCTGAAGCTTTCTTT. Encoded protein: CAWSRLRGESEAFF.

J is TRBJ2-5 and V is TRBV12-5; 7 nucleotides match TRBD1. The CDR3 totals 14 residues. Trimming took 2 bases from V and 5 from J; bases not matched to a gene: 5. Germline CDR1 is LGHNT and CDR2 is FRNRAP. Written as DNA, the CDR3 is TGTGCTAGTGGTTTGTCCCAGGGGGATGAGACCCAGTACTTC. Its protein product is CASGLSQGDETQYF.

The chain joins TRBV7-9 to TRBJ2-6; the D gene is possibly TRBD1 (6 bases). The CDR3 consists of 16 residues. Trimming shortened V by 5 bases and J by 0 bases, and 11 bases separated the two germline ends. The germline gives CDR1 SEHNR, CDR2 FQNEAQ (reference sequence). The CDR3 is CASSTGHFSGANVLTF. The CDR3 nucleotides read TGTGCCAGCAGCACGGGACATTTCTCTGGGGCCAACGTCCTGACTTTC.

V and J are TRBV2 and TRBJ1-6, with a weak D call TRBD1 (5 bases). The V gene lost 2 bases and the J gene lost 8 bases, with 28 bases spanning the gap. The length of the CDR3 is 20 residues. Germline-derived CDR1 and CDR2 are SNHLY and FYNNEI. The CDR3, as DNA: TGTGCCAGCAGTGAACTTACCGGGGTTGGGGCTCAGGGATGGGATTCACCCCTCCACTTT. It codes for CASSELTGVGAQGWDSPLHF.

The V and J genes are TRBV29-1 and TRBJ2-2, with no clear D. With 5 bases removed from V and 5 bases from J, the gap between germline ends came to 6 bases. CDR1 SQVTM and CDR2 ANQGSEA come from the germline V gene. This CDR3 contains 11 residues. The CDR3 here is CSVSLTGELFF. The CDR3 DNA reads TGCAGCGTTTCCCTGACCGGGGAGCTGTTTTTT.

This sequence joins TRBV5-4 and TRBJ2-1, with D possibly being TRBD2 (5 bases). V was cut by 0 bases and J by 12 bases, with 10 bases left in between. The CDR3 sequence is 12 residues long. The V gene's germline CDR1 is SGHNT and CDR2 YYREEE (reference sequence). DNA for the CDR3: TGTGCCAGCAGCTTGGGGGAGCAAGGGCAGTTCTTC. It translates to CASSLGEQGQFF.

This clone was observed a handful of times. V gene TRBV10-3 combines with J gene TRBJ2-5; 9 bases agree with TRBD2. This CDR3 has 14 amino acids. V was clipped by 9 bases and J by 1 base; unmatched bases: 6. CDR1 ENHRY and CDR2 SYGVKD come from the germline V gene. CDR3 protein: CAMGAGGRQETQYF. The CDR3 DNA reads TGTGCCATGGGAGCGGGGGGCCGCCAAGAGACCCAGTACTTC.

The rearrangement links TRBV7-6 to TRBJ1-5, with D maybe TRBD1 (5 bases). Germline V CDR1 and CDR2: SGHVS, FNYEAQ. The V and J ends lost 5 bases and 3 bases respectively, with 11 bases between them. The CDR3 totals 14 residues. The CDR3 reads CASSAGGDNQPQHF. Written as DNA, the CDR3 is TGTGCCAGCAGCGCCGGGGGGGACAATCAGCCCCAGCATTTT. Together with reference TRBV7-6 and TRBJ1-5, the CDR3 gives the full variable domain: GAGVSQSPRYKVTKRGQDVALRCDPISGHVSLYWYRQALGQGPEFLTYFNYEAQQDKSGLPNDRFSAERPEGSISTLTIQRTEQRDSAMYRCASSAGGDNQPQHFGDGTRLSIL.

The genes are TRBV27 and TRBJ1-5; no reliable D call. The V gene lost 2 bases and the J gene lost 6 bases, with 8 bases spanning the gap. The CDR3 has 13 amino acids. CDR1 is MNHEY and CDR2 is SMNVEV in the germline V gene (reference sequence). The chain's CDR3 is CASSLRSRQPQHF. In DNA, the CDR3 is TGTGCCAGCAGTTTAAGGTCCCGTCAGCCCCAGCATTTT.

This clone was found once. V is TRBV23-1 and J is TRBJ1-6, with D uncertain. TRBV23-1 is marked as an open reading frame, function uncertain. The CDR3 is made up of 19 amino acids. V was shortened by 0 bases and J by 0 bases, with 15 bases between the two germline ends. DNA for the CDR3: TGCGCCAGCAGTCAATCGGGAGAGTTACGTAGCTCCTATAATTCACCCCTCCACTTT. Translated: CASSQSGELRSSYNSPLHF.

The chain combines TRBV4-3 with TRBJ2-7, with TRBD1 matching over 10 bases. The CDR3 has 17 amino acids. The V and J ends lost 3 bases and 0 bases, in that order; junction bases with no gene match: 8. In germline, CDR1 is LGHNA, CDR2 YSLEER. The CDR3 coding sequence is TGCGCCAGCAGCCATAGGATCGGACAGGGGGACTCCTACGAGCAGTACTTC. Translated, it gives CASSHRIGQGDSYEQYF.

About this clone itself: This sample also contains other DNA sequences that code for the same CDR3. The chain links TRBV5-1 to TRBJ1-1; perhaps TRBD1 as D (5 bases). Trimming took 4 bases from V and 1 from J, leaving 11 bases between them. CDR1 and CDR2 (germline): SGHRS, YFSETQ. The CDR3 has 14 residues. The CDR3 is CASSLAGGNTEAFF. CDR3 nucleotide sequence: TGCGCCAGCAGCCTGGCGGGGGGGAACACTGAAGCTTTCTTT.

DNA of the CDR3: TGCGCCAGCAGCCAAGATCTACGGCCGAACACTGAAGCTTTCTTT. Protein product: CASSQDLRPNTEAFF. The chain is built from TRBV4-3 and TRBJ1-1; D uncertain. The CDR3 consists of 15 residues. Germline lookup yields CDR1 LGHNA and CDR2 YSLEER. Trimming took off 0 bases at V and 1 base at J, with 9 bases between the two ends.

This chain joins TRBV6-1 and TRBJ1-5; D is uncertain. The length of the CDR3 is 15 residues. Germline loops: CDR1 MNHNS, CDR2 SASEGT. V was pared by 6 bases and J by 0 bases, with 12 bases between. The CDR3: CASSPAPTSNQPQHF. DNA for the CDR3: TGTGCCAGCAGCCCGGCCCCGACTAGCAATCAGCCCCAGCATTTT.

The J gene is TRBJ1-1, the V gene TRBV29-1; no firm D call. Germline V CDR1 and CDR2: SQVTM, ANQGSEA. CDR3 length: 13 amino acids. Trimming took off 2 bases at V and 0 bases at J, with 7 bases between the two ends. CDR3 nucleotides: TGCAGCGTTGAAAGGCCAGTGAACACTGAAGCTTTCTTT. This gives the protein CSVERPVNTEAFF. The complete variable domain, with remaining parts taken from reference TRBV29-1 and TRBJ1-1, reads SAVISQKPSRDICQRGTSLTIQCQVDSQVTMMFWYRQQPGQSLTLIATANQGSEATYESGFVIDKFPISRPNLTFSTLTVSNMSPEDSSIYLCSVERPVNTEAFFGQGTRLTVV.

The chain recombines TRBV2 with TRBJ2-1; 7 bases align to TRBD1. This CDR3 is 15 amino acids long. Germline-derived CDR1 and CDR2 are SNHLY and FYNNEI. V lost 3 bases, J lost 2 bases, and 4 bases stayed unmatched. The CDR3 is CASSERQGAYNEQFF. The CDR3 DNA follows: TGTGCCAGCAGTGAGAGACAGGGCGCCTACAATGAGCAGTTCTTC.

This clone has more than one count but fewer than ten. The chain links TRBV7-8 to TRBJ1-5; D perhaps matches TRBD1 (5 bases). V was shortened by 5 bases and J by 4 bases, with 12 bases between the two germline ends. The length of the CDR3 is 14 residues. Germline V CDR1 and CDR2: SGHVS, FQNEAQ. CDR3 region: CASSQGVGNQPQHF. The CDR3 DNA sequence: TGTGCCAGCAGCCAAGGGGTGGGAAATCAGCCCCAGCATTTT. Complete variable domain (other parts from reference TRBV7-8 and TRBJ1-5): GAGVSQSPRYKVAKRGQDVALRCDPISGHVSLFWYQQALGQGPEFLTYFQNEAQLDKSGLPSDRFFAERPEGSVSTLKIQRTQQEDSAVYLCASSQGVGNQPQHFGDGTRLSIL.

This clone has only a few counts. CDR3 bases: TGTGCCAGCAGTTTGGGCAGGCCTAATGAAAAACTGTTTTTT. It translates to CASSLGRPNEKLFF. The rearrangement uses TRBV6-6 and TRBJ1-4; unclear D gene. With 4 bases removed from V and 3 bases from J, the gap between germline ends came to 9 bases. Germline V gives CDR1 MNHNY, CDR2 SVGAGI (reference sequence). The CDR3 consists of 14 residues.

The rearrangement joins TRBV15 to TRBJ2-7; perhaps TRBD1 as D (6 bases). The V end lost 0 bases, the J end lost 5 bases, and 17 bases lay between the germline ends. CDR3 length equals 16 residues. The V gene's germline CDR1 is LNHNV and CDR2 YYDKDF (reference sequence). The CDR3 protein is CATSRDQRQAYNEQYF. CDR3 coding DNA: TGTGCCACCAGCAGAGATCAGAGACAGGCGTATAACGAGCAGTACTTC.

This clone was seen a few times. V and J are TRBV9 and TRBJ1-4; perhaps TRBD1 as D (5 bases). Deletions cut 4 bases from V and 1 base from J, with 11 bases between. The CDR3 length is 15 residues. CDR1 and CDR2 (germline): SGDLS, YYNGEE. CDR3 in amino acids: CASSPLQGTNEKLFF. CDR3 nucleotide sequence: TGTGCCAGCAGCCCGCTCCAGGGAACTAATGAAAAACTGTTTTTT.

This clone turned up a few times. The chain links TRBV28 to TRBJ2-4; D is ambiguous. The CDR3 runs to 16 residues. Between the trimmed V and J ends, which lost 6 bases and 0 bases, there was a span of 15 bases. Germline V gene data show CDR1 as MDHEN and CDR2 as SYDVKM. The CDR3 spells CASRRRQILAKNIQYF. The CDR3 region has the DNA TGTGCCAGCAGGCGAAGACAAATACTAGCCAAAAACATTCAGTACTTC.